These 23 T cell receptor beta chains were all obtained from the same sample, sequenced in a study of blood T cell repertoires in COVID-19. Some clones are missing from TCRdb's copy, which holds only in-frame ones; the method was immunoSEQ multiplex PCR. In the table there are 200,000 to 250,000 clones, just under 90% of which are singletons. Sequencing was done on a sample of peripheral blood. The receptors were sampled from a man aged 25-40 years with COVID-19, enrolled during active disease.

The chain carries TRBV18 and TRBJ2-7; 7 positions agree with TRBD1. The ends lost 0 bases at V and 1 base at J; junction bases unmatched: 9. CDR1 is KGHSH, CDR2 LQKENI, per germline. This CDR3 has 17 residues. CDR3 DNA sequence: TGTGCCAGCTCACCACCGAACCCGGCAGGGGGTTCCTACGAGCAGTACTTC. As protein: CASSPPNPAGGSYEQYF.

The chain joins TRBV21-1 to TRBJ2-1; TRBD2, the table's D call, was not compared with the DNA. TRBV21-1 is annotated as a pseudogene. There are 16 residues in the CDR3. Written as DNA, the CDR3 is TGTGCCAGCAGCAAAGAGGCTAGCGGGTCCTACAATGAGCAGTTCTTC. This gives the protein CASSKEASGSYNEQFF.

The chain couples TRBV6-2 or TRBV6-3 to TRBJ1-2; tentatively, D is TRBD1 (5 bases). This CDR3 is built from 14 residues. The V end was cut by 5 bases, the J end by 2 bases, with 12 bases between. The V gene's germline CDR1 is MNHEY and CDR2 SVGEGT. CDR3 nucleotides: TGTGCCAGCAGTGCGACAGTTCTAAACTATGGCTACACCTTC. Protein sequence: CASSATVLNYGYTF.

The rearrangement uses TRBV6-5 and TRBJ1-5; the match to TRBD1 covers 7 bases. Per germline, CDR1 MNHEY and CDR2 SVGAGI. The V and J ends lost 6 bases and 4 bases, in that order; junction bases with no gene match: 6. This CDR3 has 14 amino acids. In DNA, the CDR3 is TGTGCCAGCAGCGGGACAGAGACTAATCAGCCCCAGCATTTT. Residues: CASSGTETNQPQHF.

This clone showed up just once. This sequence joins TRBV5-1 and TRBJ1-1; D is uncertain. The CDR3 contains 14 residues. V lost 2 bases, J lost 3 bases, and 11 bases lay in between. Germline V CDR1 and CDR2: SGHRS, YFSETQ. This CDR3 is CASSFLPGDTEAFF. DNA for the CDR3: TGCGCCAGCAGCTTTCTCCCGGGAGACACTGAAGCTTTCTTT.

This clone came up once. The J gene is TRBJ2-2, the V gene TRBV7-6; weak D call: TRBD1 (6 bases). V lost 5 bases, J lost 5 bases, and 9 bases lay in between. This CDR3 comprises 13 residues. Germline V CDR1 and CDR2: SGHVS, FNYEAQ. CDR3 in amino acids: CASSRTDTGELFF. CDR3 sequence (DNA): TGTGCCAGCAGCCGGACAGATACCGGGGAGCTGTTTTTT.

The CDR3 region is CASSPVGGAGTYEQYF. DNA of the CDR3: TGTGCCAGCTCACCGGTTGGTGGGGCAGGAACCTACGAGCAGTACTTC. J is TRBJ2-7 and V is TRBV18; possible D gene TRBD1, 5 bases. V lost 3 bases, J lost 2 bases, and 17 bases lay in between. This CDR3 contains 16 residues. From germline, CDR1 is KGHSH and CDR2 LQKENI.

This chain connects TRBV21-1 to TRBJ2-3; the table's D call, TRBD1, has no DNA check behind it. TRBV21-1 is flagged as a pseudogene. This CDR3 is built from 19 residues. CDR3: CASSKLHNPGTGTTDTQYF. DNA for the CDR3: TGTGCCAGCAGCAAATTGCACAATCCCGGGACAGGAACCACAGATACGCAGTATTTT.

This chain joins TRBV9 and TRBJ2-3; 8 bases are a match to TRBD2. J gave up 4 bases and V 0 bases, and 7 bases lay outside the gene matches. In germline, CDR1 is SGDLS, CDR2 YYNGEE. This CDR3 region has 16 residues. The CDR3 DNA reads as TGTGCCAGCAGCGTAGCCCGCGGGGGGCGGCCAGATACGCAGTATTTT. It yields the protein CASSVARGGRPDTQYF. Complete variable domain (other parts from reference TRBV9 and TRBJ2-3): DSGVTQTPKHLITATGQRVTLRCSPRSGDLSVYWYQQSLDQGLQFLIQYYNGEERAKGNILERFSAQQFPDLHSELNLSSLELGDSALYFCASSVARGGRPDTQYFGPGTRLTVL.

The rearrangement joins TRBV5-8 to TRBJ2-1, with 10 bases matching TRBD2. V lost 0 bases and J lost 8; bases outside the gene matches: 8. This CDR3 contains 16 residues. Germline V gene data show CDR1 as SGHTS and CDR2 as YDEGEE. The DNA for the CDR3 is TGTGCCAGCAGCTTGGTACCTAGCGGGGGTAGAGATGAGCAGTTCTTC. This translates into CASSLVPSGGRDEQFF.

The V gene is TRBV7-2, the J gene TRBJ1-1; TRBD1 matches 7 bases. The germline CDR1 and CDR2 sequences are SGHTA and FQGNSA. The V segment lost 5 bases and the J segment 8 bases; nucleotides outside the gene matches: 8. CDR3 size: 13 residues. Here the CDR3 reads CASSLYPRGEAFF. CDR3 in DNA: TGTGCCAGCAGCCTCTATCCCAGGGGGGAAGCTTTCTTT.

The genes are TRBV6-2 or TRBV6-3 and TRBJ2-2, with TRBD1 matching 10 bases. This CDR3 region has 18 residues. In germline, CDR1 is MNHEY, CDR2 SVGEGT. The J segment lost 4 bases and the V segment lost 2 bases, leaving 10 bases of the junction unmatched. The CDR3 is CASSYTIDRGLGTGELFF. The CDR3 DNA sequence: TGTGCCAGCAGTTACACAATTGACAGGGGGCTCGGCACCGGGGAGCTGTTTTTT.

The genes are TRBV2 and TRBJ1-2, with 11 bases matching TRBD1. Germline CDR1 and CDR2: SNHLY and FYNNEI. The CDR3 is 12 residues long. V was clipped by 11 bases and J by 6 bases; unmatched bases: 5. The CDR3 nucleotides read TGTGCCGGAAGGACAGGGGGCCATGGCTACACCTTC. Translating gives CAGRTGGHGYTF.

J is TRBJ2-1 and V is TRBV7-2, with 7 bases that match TRBD2. Looked up from germline, CDR1 is SGHTA and CDR2 is FQGNSA. CDR3 length equals 15 residues. The ends lost 1 base at V and 2 bases at J; junction bases unmatched: 2. The chain's CDR3 is CASSLEAGPYNEQFF. In DNA form, the CDR3 reads TGTGCCAGCAGCTTAGAAGCGGGACCCTACAATGAGCAGTTCTTC.

V is TRBV2 and J is TRBJ1-5; 10 positions agree with TRBD1. Looked up from germline, CDR1 is SNHLY and CDR2 is FYNNEI. V lost 6 bases and J lost 9; bases outside the gene matches: 11. The CDR3 totals 15 residues. The CDR3 region is CASSPGQGLSGPQHF. The CDR3 bases are TGTGCCAGCAGCCCGGGACAGGGGCTCAGTGGGCCCCAGCATTTT. Drawing the rest from reference TRBV2 and TRBJ1-5, the complete variable domain is EPEVTQTPSHQVTQMGQEVILRCVPISNHLYFYWYRQILGQKVEFLVSFYNNEISEKSEIFDDQFSVERPDGSNFTLKIRSTKLEDSAMYFCASSPGQGLSGPQHFGDGTRLSIL.

The V gene is TRBV28, the J gene TRBJ1-2; 10 bases are a match to TRBD1. The CDR3 length is 14 residues. The V gene end was trimmed by 4 bases and the J gene end by 7 bases; junction bases not matched to a gene: 6. The germline V gene has CDR1 MDHEN and CDR2 SYDVKM. The CDR3: CASSYRQGAVGYTF. In DNA, the CDR3 is TGTGCCAGCAGTTATCGACAGGGGGCTGTTGGCTACACCTTC.

CDR3 nucleotide sequence: TGTGCCAGCAGCCAAGGGAGGCGGGGGGGCGTCACCGGGGAGCTGTTTTTT. Its translation: CASSQGRRGGVTGELFF. V usage is TRBV4-2 and J usage is TRBJ2-2; 9 bases are shared with TRBD2. The CDR3 totals 17 residues. Germline V gives CDR1 LGHNA, CDR2 YNFKEQ. V shed 1 base and J 4 bases; nucleotides not matched to a gene: 7.

This clone appeared many times. The gene calls are TRBV7-9 and TRBJ2-7; 7 nucleotides line up with TRBD1. This CDR3 region has 12 residues. Germline V gene data show CDR1 as SEHNR and CDR2 as FQNEAQ (reference sequence). Trimming removed 5 bases from V and 7 bases from J; junction bases left unmatched: 5. CDR3 sequence reads: CASSLTGREQYF. The DNA for the CDR3 is TGTGCCAGCAGCCTGACAGGGCGAGAGCAGTACTTC.

This sequence joins TRBV2 and TRBJ2-6; D perhaps matches TRBD1 (6 bases). The CDR3 totals 15 residues. The germline V gene encodes CDR1 SNHLY and CDR2 FYNNEI. V lost 4 bases and J 3 bases, leaving 10 bases between the germline ends. CDR3 sequence reads: CASSVQGGGANVLTF. CDR3 nucleotide sequence: TGTGCCAGCAGTGTACAGGGCGGTGGGGCCAACGTCCTGACTTTC.

The CDR3 spells CAWSVRLAGADTQYF. The CDR3 DNA reads TGTGCCTGGAGTGTGCGGCTAGCGGGCGCAGATACGCAGTATTTT. The rearrangement links TRBV30 to TRBJ2-3, with 8 bases lining up with TRBD2. CDR1 and CDR2 from the germline V gene are GTSNPN and SVGIG (reference sequence). V gave up 0 bases and J gave up 4 bases; unmatched junction bases: 6. The length of the CDR3 is 15 residues. Complete variable domain (other parts from reference TRBV30 and TRBJ2-3): SQTIHQWPATLVQPVGSPLSLECTVEGTSNPNLYWYRQAAGRGLQLLFYSVGIGQISSEVPQNLSASRPQDRQFILSSKKLLLSDSGFYLCAWSVRLAGADTQYFGPGTRLTVL.

This chain connects TRBV2 to TRBJ1-2; a weak D match, TRBD1 (6 bases). Per the germline V gene, CDR1 is SNHLY and CDR2 is FYNNEI. V lost 1 base and J 3 bases, leaving 12 bases between the germline ends. This CDR3 has 15 residues. This CDR3 is CASSEVGAGDYGYTF. The CDR3 region has the DNA TGTGCCAGCAGTGAAGTCGGGGCAGGGGACTATGGCTACACCTTC. The entire variable domain, with the rest obtained from reference TRBV2 and TRBJ1-2, is as follows: EPEVTQTPSHQVTQMGQEVILRCVPISNHLYFYWYRQILGQKVEFLVSFYNNEISEKSEIFDDQFSVERPDGSNFTLKIRSTKLEDSAMYFCASSEVGAGDYGYTFGSGTRLTVV.

V usage is TRBV18 and J usage is TRBJ1-1, with TRBD1 as a possible D gene (6 bases). CDR3 length: 15 residues. Germline V lookup: CDR1 KGHSH, CDR2 LQKENI. Between the trimmed V and J ends, which lost 3 bases and 3 bases, there was a span of 14 bases. CDR3 protein: CASSPQGRVDTEAFF. The CDR3 coding sequence is TGTGCCAGCTCACCGCAGGGGCGGGTAGACACTGAAGCTTTCTTT.

The chain couples TRBV18 to TRBJ2-7; 8 nucleotides agree with TRBD1. V shed 2 bases, J shed 2 bases, and the junction held 5 bases outside the gene matches. Germline lookup yields CDR1 KGHSH and CDR2 LQKENI. This CDR3 has 15 residues. The chain's CDR3 is CASSPNRGQAYEQYF. CDR3 sequence (DNA): TGTGCCAGCTCACCAAATCGGGGACAGGCCTACGAGCAGTACTTC.